This T cell receptor (beta chain) was recovered during a study of long-term antiretroviral therapy in people with HIV. Sequencing relied on immunoSEQ assay v3.0, run at survey level. The data were produced by immunoSEQ multiplex PCR, yet TCRdb's version contains in-frame clones alone and is incomplete. The sample consists of about 35,000 clones, about four fifths of them appearing once. Germline V gives CDR1 MDHEN, CDR2 SYDVKM. The CDR3 is 16 amino acids. V was pared by 5 bases and J by 1 base, with 17 bases between. The J gene is TRBJ1-1, the V gene TRBV28; no clear D gene. The origin of this receptor is a man aged 50-60 years with HIV. This sample comprised unsorted PBMCs, obtained 3 years after starting antiretroviral therapy. The CDR3 DNA follows: TGTGCCAGCAGTATGGCATCGGGTCATCCGAACACTGAAGCTTTCTTT. Translating gives CASSMASGHPNTEAFF.